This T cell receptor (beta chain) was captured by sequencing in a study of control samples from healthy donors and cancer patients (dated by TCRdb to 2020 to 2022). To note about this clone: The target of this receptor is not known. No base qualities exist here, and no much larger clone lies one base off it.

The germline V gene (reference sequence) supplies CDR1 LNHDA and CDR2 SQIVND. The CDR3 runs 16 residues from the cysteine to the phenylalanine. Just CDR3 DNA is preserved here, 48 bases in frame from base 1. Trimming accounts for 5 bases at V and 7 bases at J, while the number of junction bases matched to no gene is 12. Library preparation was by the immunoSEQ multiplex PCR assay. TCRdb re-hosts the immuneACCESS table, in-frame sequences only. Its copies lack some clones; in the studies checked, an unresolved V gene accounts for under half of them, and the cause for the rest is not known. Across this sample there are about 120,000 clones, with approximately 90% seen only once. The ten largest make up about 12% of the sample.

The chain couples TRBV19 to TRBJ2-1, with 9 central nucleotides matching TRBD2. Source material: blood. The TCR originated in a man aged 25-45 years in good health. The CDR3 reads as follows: CASSPRGAGGRNEQFF. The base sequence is TGTGCCAGTAGTCCCAGGGGAGCGGGGGGTCGGAATGAGCAGTTCTTC.